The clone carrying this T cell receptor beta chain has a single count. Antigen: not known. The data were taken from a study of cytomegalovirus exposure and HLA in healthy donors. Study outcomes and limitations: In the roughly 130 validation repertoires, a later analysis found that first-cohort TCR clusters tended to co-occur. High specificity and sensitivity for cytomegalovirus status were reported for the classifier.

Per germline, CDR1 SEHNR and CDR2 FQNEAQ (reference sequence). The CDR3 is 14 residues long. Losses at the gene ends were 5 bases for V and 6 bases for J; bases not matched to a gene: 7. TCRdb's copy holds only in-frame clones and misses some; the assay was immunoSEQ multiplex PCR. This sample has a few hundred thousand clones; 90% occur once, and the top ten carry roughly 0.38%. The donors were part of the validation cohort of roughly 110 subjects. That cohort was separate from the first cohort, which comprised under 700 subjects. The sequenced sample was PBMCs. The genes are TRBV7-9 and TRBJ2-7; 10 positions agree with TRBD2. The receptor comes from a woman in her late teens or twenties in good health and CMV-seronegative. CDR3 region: CASSTPAGGPEQYF. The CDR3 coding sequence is TGTGCCAGCAGCACACCAGCGGGGGGGCCCGAGCAGTACTTC.